Listed here is a single T cell receptor (beta chain). V lost 1 base and J 0 bases, leaving 7 bases between the germline ends. The CDR3 runs 14 residues. Germline V lookup: CDR1 SGHRS, CDR2 YFSETQ. TCRdb keeps only in-frame clones here, not all; method: immunoSEQ multiplex PCR. The table has approximately 90,000 clones, roughly 87% seen once; the top ten hold about 1.3%. This sample was taken from a study of OX40 agonist ivuxolimab in advanced cancers. The clonotype originates from an adult with an advanced solid tumor such as melanoma, head and neck, liver or kidney cancer. The material sequenced was CD4+ or CD8+ T cells sorted from blood, taken in a trial of the OX40 agonist ivuxolimab. This rearrangement joins TRBV5-1 to TRBJ2-5; the D is unclear. CDR3 amino acids: CASSLSRNQETQYF. The CDR3 DNA is TGCGCCAGCAGCTTGAGCAGGAACCAAGAGACCCAGTACTTC.